Listed below are T cell receptor beta chains from one sample, sequenced in a study of T-cell reconstitution after alpha-beta-depleted transplantation in children. TCRdb redid the calling of the PCR reads with MiXCR, one entry per CDR3 protein. The table includes 780,000 or so distinct CDR3 sequences, approximately 15% detected once. Source: PBMCs, mostly from graft donor cells, taken 360 days after TCRalphabeta/CD19-depleted stem cell transplant. These receptors were collected from a male patient under 18 who had a stem cell transplant for acute lymphoblastic leukemia, so the T cells may come from the graft donor. CDR3s include the opening cysteine and the closing phenylalanine or tryptophan. Each record gives: CDR3 protein, CDR3 DNA, D gene, V gene, clone size, J gene. A D gene is named only where the DNA matches it firmly. Clone size is not always given. Where it is, it says once, few, many or a class for expanded clones.

CSAPRGGRISGELFF TGCAGTGCCCCCCGGGGGGGGCGCATCTCCGGGGAGCTGTTTTTT TRBD2 TRBV20-1 few TRBJ2-2
CASRQGGAGGTTDTQYF TGTGCCAGCAGACAGGGAGGGGCAGGAGGTACCACAGATACGCAGTATTTT NA TRBV9 NA TRBJ2-3
CASSVGRGWETQYF TGTGCCAGCAGCGTAGGGAGGGGTTGGGAGACCCAGTACTTC NA TRBV9 few TRBJ2-5
CASSNPTHNEQFF TGTGCCAGCAGCAACCCCACCCACAATGAGCAGTTCTTC NA TRBV12-3/TRBV12-4 many TRBJ2-1
CAGGVGTSLTGELFF TGTGCCGGCGGAGTGGGGACAAGTCTCACCGGGGAGCTGTTTTTT NA TRBV12-3/TRBV12-4 many TRBJ2-2
CASSLPRTDLSYTGELFF TGTGCCAGCAGCTTACCGCGGACCGATCTATCTTACACCGGGGAGCTGTTTTTT NA TRBV11-1 NA TRBJ2-2
CAISDGTRGNEQFF TGTGCCATCAGTGACGGAACAAGGGGCAATGAGCAGTTCTTC NA TRBV10-3 NA TRBJ2-1
CASTLTGGSGNTIYF TGCGCCAGCACCCTGACAGGGGGAAGTGGAAACACCATATATTTT TRBD1 TRBV5-1 few TRBJ1-3
CASSGGNPTDTQYF TGTGCCAGCAGCGGCGGGAACCCCACAGATACGCAGTATTTT NA TRBV5-8 few TRBJ2-3
CATSRGRTYEQYF TGTGCCACCAGCAGGGGACGGACCTACGAGCAGTACTTC NA TRBV15 many TRBJ2-7
CASSQEAGDQYEQYF TGTGCCAGCAGCCAAGAAGCAGGGGACCAATACGAGCAGTACTTC NA TRBV4-2 NA TRBJ2-7
CASRGGGNGWNSPLHF TGTGCCAGCAGAGGAGGGGGCAACGGTTGGAATTCACCCCTCCACTTT TRBD1 TRBV7-6 NA TRBJ1-6
CASRTSGSFEGGSRRELFF TGTGCCAGCAGGACTAGCGGGAGTTTCGAGGGCGGGTCACGTAGGGAGCTGTTTTTT NA TRBV21-1 NA TRBJ2-2
CASSLQKNYGYTF TGTGCCAGCAGTTTGCAGAAAAACTATGGCTACACCTTC NA TRBV12-3/TRBV12-4 few TRBJ1-2
CASTGAEPEQYF TGTGCCAGCACCGGGGCCGAGCCGGAGCAGTACTTC NA TRBV7-9 NA TRBJ2-7
CASMESGGQETQYF TGCGCCAGCATGGAGAGCGGCGGACAAGAGACCCAGTACTTC NA TRBV5-1 NA TRBJ2-5
CSVWGPQRGEQFF TGCAGCGTCTGGGGCCCCCAAAGAGGCGAGCAGTTCTTC NA TRBV29-1 few TRBJ2-1
CSARGQGGGRETQYF TGCAGTGCTAGAGGGCAAGGCGGGGGTCGGGAGACCCAGTACTTC TRBD2 TRBV20-1 many TRBJ2-5
CASSQEERRTGANYGYTF TGTGCCAGCAGCCAAGAAGAGAGGAGGACAGGGGCTAACTATGGCTACACCTTC TRBD1 TRBV4-2 NA TRBJ1-2
CSATTYSRVEQYF TGCAGTGCCACAACCTATAGCCGGGTTGAGCAGTACTTC NA TRBV20-1 many TRBJ2-7
CASSQWTGRFLQETQYF TGCGCCAGCAGCCAGTGGACAGGGCGCTTTCTACAAGAGACCCAGTACTTC TRBD1 TRBV4-1 NA TRBJ2-5
CASSLVGSARSYNEQFF TGTGCCAGCAGCCTAGTGGGTAGCGCCCGCTCCTACAATGAGCAGTTCTTC NA TRBV7-2 NA TRBJ2-1
CASSLPGSQETQYF TGTGCCAGCAGCTTACCCGGGAGCCAAGAGACCCAGTACTTC NA TRBV11-1 few TRBJ2-5
CSARLETYTGELFF TGCAGTGCTAGATTGGAGACATACACCGGGGAGCTGTTTTTT NA TRBV20-1 NA TRBJ2-2
CAISREPNTGELFF TGTGCCATCAGTAGGGAGCCGAACACCGGGGAGCTGTTTTTT NA TRBV10-3 many TRBJ2-2
CASSPPTYRAYNEKLFF TGTGCCAGCAGCCCGCCGACCTACAGGGCCTATAATGAAAAACTGTTTTTT NA TRBV7-9 NA TRBJ1-4
CASSSVIKQFPGSQAGARETQYF TGCGCCAGCAGCTCAGTCATAAAACAGTTCCCCGGTAGTCAAGCGGGAGCCAGAGAGACCCAGTACTTC TRBD2 TRBV5-1 few TRBJ2-5
CASSLSYSGNTIYF TGTGCCAGCAGTTTATCTTATTCTGGAAACACCATATATTTT NA TRBV27 many TRBJ1-3
CASSPEGWDNYGYTF TGTGCCAGCAGCCCAGAGGGGTGGGATAACTATGGCTACACCTTC NA TRBV7-6 NA TRBJ1-2
CASRPPLRAVNYGYTF TGTGCCAGCAGGCCACCTCTACGGGCAGTCAACTATGGCTACACCTTC NA TRBV12-3/TRBV12-4 many TRBJ1-2
CASSLAGEGSEQFF TGTGCCAGCAGTTTAGCGGGAGAAGGTAGTGAGCAGTTCTTC NA TRBV12-3/TRBV12-4 NA TRBJ2-1
CASSRWILETSGAYNEQFF TGCGCCAGCAGCCGCTGGATCCTAGAGACTAGCGGGGCCTACAATGAGCAGTTCTTC TRBD2 TRBV5-1 NA TRBJ2-1
CATSAGGSVGETQYF TGTGCCACCAGCGCAGGGGGTTCAGTCGGAGAGACCCAGTACTTC TRBD1 TRBV24-1 NA TRBJ2-5
CASSLGGQGYSEQFF TGTGCCAGCAGCTTGGGGGGACAGGGGTATAGTGAGCAGTTCTTC TRBD1 TRBV5-5 NA TRBJ2-1
CASSLVSGGVDTQYF TGCGCCAGCAGCTTGGTATCCGGTGGCGTGGATACGCAGTATTTT NA TRBV5-1 many TRBJ2-3
CASSLGGAGAGTEAFF TGCGCCAGCAGCTTGGGGGGGGCAGGGGCAGGTACTGAAGCTTTCTTT NA TRBV5-1 once TRBJ1-1
CASSSRAGKSSYEQYF TGCGCCAGCAGCTCCCGGGCGGGCAAGAGCTCCTACGAGCAGTACTTC NA TRBV5-1 many TRBJ2-7
CASSPPAGRADTQYF TGCGCCAGCAGCCCCCCAGCGGGACGGGCAGATACGCAGTATTTT TRBD2 TRBV5-1 many TRBJ2-3
CASSSGGRTDTQYF TGTGCCAGCAGCTCAGGCGGACGCACAGATACGCAGTATTTT NA TRBV5-6 NA TRBJ2-3
CASSLSSGIRTGELFF TGTGCCAGCAGCTTATCGTCAGGAATAAGAACCGGGGAGCTGTTTTTT NA TRBV11-2 few TRBJ2-2
CASSLSFRVILGHEQFF TGTGCCAGCAGTTTATCATTTAGGGTAATTTTAGGACATGAGCAGTTCTTC NA TRBV28 many TRBJ2-1
CASSPRITSGFEETQYF TGTGCCAGCTCACCAAGGATTACTAGCGGGTTCGAAGAGACCCAGTACTTC TRBD2 TRBV18 NA TRBJ2-5
CATSPSAKNIQYF TGTGCCACCAGTCCCAGCGCCAAAAACATTCAGTACTTC NA TRBV15 few TRBJ2-4
CASSSPSSGSGVMNTEAFF TGTGCCAGCAGCTCTCCCTCTTCAGGGAGCGGGGTGATGAACACTGAAGCTTTCTTT NA TRBV11-1 NA TRBJ1-1
CASSLWGAQPQHF TGTGCCAGCAGCTTATGGGGGGCCCAGCCCCAGCATTTT NA TRBV7-6 few TRBJ1-5
CSARWGDEQFF TGCAGTGCTAGATGGGGGGATGAGCAGTTCTTC NA TRBV20-1 few TRBJ2-1
CASAPTGRHEQYF TGTGCCAGCGCCCCGACAGGGAGGCACGAGCAGTACTTC NA TRBV6-6 few TRBJ2-7
CSAKGLFYNEQFF TGCAGTGCAAAAGGACTGTTCTACAATGAGCAGTTCTTC NA TRBV20-1 NA TRBJ2-1
CASSQRAGDVYF TGTGCCAGCAGCCAACGTGCGGGAGATGTGTACTTC TRBD2 TRBV4-2 few TRBJ2-7
CASSLIVGARNEQFF TGTGCCAGCAGTCTCATCGTAGGAGCCCGCAATGAGCAGTTCTTC NA TRBV3-1 many TRBJ2-1
CASSSWGLNQPQHF TGTGCCAGCAGTTCATGGGGGCTCAATCAGCCCCAGCATTTT NA TRBV12-3/TRBV12-4 many TRBJ1-5
CSASRDRNQPQHF TGCAGTGCTAGCCGCGACAGGAATCAGCCCCAGCATTTT NA TRBV20-1 NA TRBJ1-5
CASRWTGGNTGELFF TGTGCCAGCAGGTGGACAGGGGGTAACACCGGGGAGCTGTTTTTT TRBD1 TRBV6-1 NA TRBJ2-2
CASSSRDLSSYEQYF TGCGCCAGCAGCTCCCGGGACCTGAGCTCCTACGAGCAGTACTTC NA TRBV5-1 few TRBJ2-7
CASSWGQGAWDTQYF TGTGCCAGCAGCTGGGGACAGGGGGCCTGGGATACGCAGTATTTT TRBD1 TRBV5-6 NA TRBJ2-3